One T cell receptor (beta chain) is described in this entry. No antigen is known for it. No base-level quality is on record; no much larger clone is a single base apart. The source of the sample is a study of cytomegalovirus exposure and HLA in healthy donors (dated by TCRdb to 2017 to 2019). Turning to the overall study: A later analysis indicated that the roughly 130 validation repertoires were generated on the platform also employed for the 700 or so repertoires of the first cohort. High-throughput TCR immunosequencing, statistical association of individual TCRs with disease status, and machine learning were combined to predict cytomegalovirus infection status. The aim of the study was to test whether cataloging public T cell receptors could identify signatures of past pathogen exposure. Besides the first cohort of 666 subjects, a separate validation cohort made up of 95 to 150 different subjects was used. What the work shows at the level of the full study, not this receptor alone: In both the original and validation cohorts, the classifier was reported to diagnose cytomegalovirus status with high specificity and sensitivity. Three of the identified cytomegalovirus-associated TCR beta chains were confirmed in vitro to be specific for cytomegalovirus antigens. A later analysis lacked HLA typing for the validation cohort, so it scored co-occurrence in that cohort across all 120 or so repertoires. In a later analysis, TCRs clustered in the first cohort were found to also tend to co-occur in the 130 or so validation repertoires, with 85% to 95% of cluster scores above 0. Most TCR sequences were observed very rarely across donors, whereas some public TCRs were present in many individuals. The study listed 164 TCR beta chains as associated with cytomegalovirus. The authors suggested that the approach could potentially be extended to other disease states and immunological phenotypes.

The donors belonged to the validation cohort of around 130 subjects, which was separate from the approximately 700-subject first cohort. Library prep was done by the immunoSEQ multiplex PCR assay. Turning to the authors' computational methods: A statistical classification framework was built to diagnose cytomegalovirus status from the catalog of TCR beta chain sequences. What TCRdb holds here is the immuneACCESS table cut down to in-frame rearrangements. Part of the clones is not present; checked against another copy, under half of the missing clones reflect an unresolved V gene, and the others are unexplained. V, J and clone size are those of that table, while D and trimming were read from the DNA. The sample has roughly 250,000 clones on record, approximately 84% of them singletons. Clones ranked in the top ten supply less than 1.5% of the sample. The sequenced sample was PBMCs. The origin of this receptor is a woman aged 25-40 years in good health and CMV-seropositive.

The DNA reads as follows: TGTGCCAGCAGCGTAGGGGATAGCGCTACCGGGGAGCTGTTTTTT. This yields the protein CASSVGDSATGELFF. Recombination joined TRBV9 with TRBJ2-2; the D gene is perhaps TRBD2, on 5 matching bases. The CDR3 numbers 15 residues from cysteine through phenylalanine. Only CDR3 DNA is held: 45 bases, read in frame from base 1. From a lookup of the germline V gene, CDR1 and CDR2 are SGDLS and YYNGEE. Trimming removed 0 bases from V and 5 bases from J, leaving 11 bases between the germline ends.